The next 17 T cell receptor beta chains were all read from a single sample in a study of T cells after yellow fever vaccination. MiXCR was run by TCRdb on the 5' RACE reads, yielding one entry per CDR3 protein. Of around 250,000 distinct CDR3 sequences in the sample, less than 8.5% were seen once. The sequencing used CD4+ T cells sorted from PBMCs, collected 15 days after the yellow fever booster vaccination. Source of these receptors: a young man who received the YFV17D yellow fever vaccine.

The chain joins TRBV7-2 to TRBJ2-2; no clear D gene. V gave up 0 bases and J gave up 6 bases, with 5 bases separating them. CDR1 SGHTA and CDR2 FQGNSA come from the germline V gene. The CDR3 is 13 amino acids. The CDR3 DNA follows: TGTGCCAGCAGCTTAGCGGTAGCCGGGGAGCTGTTTTTT. It encodes CASSLAVAGELFF.

The chain joins TRBV12-3 or TRBV12-4 to TRBJ2-1; D is possibly TRBD2 (6 bases). CDR3 length: 14 residues. V lost 6 bases and J 9 bases, leaving 18 bases between the germline ends. CDR3 protein: CASRGLAENGEQFF. CDR3 in DNA: TGTGCCAGCAGAGGGTTAGCGGAAAACGGTGAGCAGTTCTTC.

V and J are TRBV7-9 and TRBJ2-1, with 7 bases fitting TRBD1. This CDR3 comprises 14 residues. The junction had 7 bases not matched to a gene; V was cut back by 5 bases and J by 6 bases. Germline CDR1 SEHNR, CDR2 FQNEAQ (reference sequence). CDR3 bases: TGTGCCAGCAGCGCCCGCCGACAGGGCAATGAGCAGTTCTTC. This encodes CASSARRQGNEQFF.

This clonotype appeared once. This chain uses TRBV20-1 with TRBJ2-5; possible D gene TRBD2, 5 bases. Trimming pared 1 base from V and 7 bases from J, leaving 19 bases between. Germline loops: CDR1 DFQATT, CDR2 SNEGSKA (reference sequence). CDR3 size: 15 residues. CDR3 sequence reads: CSARASGNTARTQYF. Here the CDR3 DNA reads TGCAGTGCTAGAGCGTCGGGAAATACGGCTCGGACCCAGTACTTC.

This clonotype showed up many times. The rearrangement joins TRBV20-1 to TRBJ2-5; 10 bases map to TRBD2. This CDR3 has 13 residues. Germline V gene lookup returns CDR1 DFQATT and CDR2 SNEGSKA (reference sequence). After removal of 6 bases from V and 5 bases from J, the junction contained 6 bases not matched to a gene. The CDR3 bases are TGCAGTGCAAGTCTAGCGGGAGTGGAGACCCAGTACTTC. It encodes CSASLAGVETQYF.

This clonotype turned up a few times. The chain uses TRBV7-6 and TRBJ2-7; TRBD2 matches 13 bases. The ends lost 5 bases at V and 0 bases at J; junction bases unmatched: 7. Looked up from germline, CDR1 is SGHVS and CDR2 is FNYEAQ. This CDR3 has 17 amino acids. The CDR3 bases are TGTGCCAGCAGCAAGGGACTAGCGGGACAAACCTCCTACGAGCAGTACTTC. Translation: CASSKGLAGQTSYEQYF.

This clonotype was detected ten times or more. The gene calls are TRBV12-3 or TRBV12-4 and TRBJ1-3; no firm D call. V was cut by 2 bases and J by 3 bases, with 8 bases left in between. This CDR3 comprises 14 residues. The CDR3 DNA follows: TGTGCCAGCAGTTTACGGGAGGATGGAAACACCATATATTTT. This codes for CASSLREDGNTIYF.

A few counts support this clonotype. V usage is TRBV7-2 and J usage is TRBJ1-5; D is unresolved. The CDR3 spans 14 residues. Trimming stripped 4 bases from V and 2 bases from J, with 9 bases between. Germline assignment: CDR1 SGHTA and CDR2 FQGNSA. The CDR3, as DNA: TGTGCCAGCAGCTCAGTAGGAGGCAATCAGCCCCAGCATTTT. This encodes CASSSVGGNQPQHF.

The rearrangement links TRBV6-2 or TRBV6-3 to TRBJ1-5; 10 nucleotides line up with TRBD1. V was clipped by 6 bases and J by 5 bases; unmatched bases: 4. This CDR3 has 14 amino acids. CDR1 and CDR2 from the germline V gene are MNHEY and SVGEGT. The CDR3 reads CASSSDRGHQPQHF. The CDR3 DNA reads TGTGCCAGCAGCTCCGACAGGGGGCATCAGCCCCAGCATTTT.

This clonotype was counted only a few times. The chain couples TRBV25-1 to TRBJ2-3, with D maybe TRBD1 (6 bases). Germline CDR1 MGHDK, CDR2 SYGVNS. This CDR3 has 15 amino acids. Trimming shortened V by 2 bases and J by 4 bases, and 13 bases separated the two germline ends. The CDR3 DNA reads as TGTGCCAGCAGTGAAGCCACAGGGACGGCAGATACGCAGTATTTT. This translates into CASSEATGTADTQYF.

There are a few counts of this clonotype. V usage is TRBV5-4 and J usage is TRBJ2-6; tentatively, D is TRBD1 (6 bases). V was clipped by 2 bases and J by 4 bases, with 25 bases between them. The length of the CDR3 is 20 residues. Per the germline V gene, CDR1 is SGHNT and CDR2 is YYREEE (reference sequence). This CDR3 is CASSLGGTAPSFGGANVLTF. The CDR3 region has the DNA TGTGCCAGCAGCTTAGGGGGTACAGCGCCTTCTTTCGGGGGGGCCAACGTCCTGACTTTC. Complete variable domain (other parts from reference TRBV5-4 and TRBJ2-6): ETGVTQSPTHLIKTRGQQVTLRCSSQSGHNTVSWYQQALGQGPQFIFQYYREEENGRGNFPPRFSGLQFPNYSSELNVNALELDDSALYLCASSLGGTAPSFGGANVLTFGAGSRLTVL.

This clonotype was found a few times. The DNA for the CDR3 is TGTGCCATCGCCAGTGCGAACGGGAACACCGGGGAGCTGTTTTTT. Protein product: CAIASANGNTGELFF. This chain uses TRBV10-3 with TRBJ2-2; D is undetermined. This CDR3 comprises 15 residues. Germline values: CDR1 ENHRY, CDR2 SYGVKD. V was pared by 8 bases and J by 1 base, with 14 bases between.

CDR3 bases: TGTGCCAGCTCACCAGGGCTAGCGGGAGACGAGCAGTACTTC. This gives the protein CASSPGLAGDEQYF. The chain combines TRBV18 with TRBJ2-7, with 10 bases that match TRBD2. The V and J ends lost 2 bases and 5 bases, in that order; junction bases with no gene match: 3. The CDR3 contains 14 residues. The germline V gene encodes CDR1 KGHSH and CDR2 LQKENI.

This clonotype came up many times. V usage is TRBV9 and J usage is TRBJ2-3; no definite D call. Per germline, CDR1 SGDLS and CDR2 YYNGEE. Trimming left V 3 bases short and J 2 bases short, with 10 bases between. This CDR3 has 14 residues. CDR3 sequence (DNA): TGTGCCAGCAGCGCGCTAGGATCCACAGATACGCAGTATTTT. This translates into CASSALGSTDTQYF.

The rearrangement links TRBV9 to TRBJ2-7; D uncertain. This CDR3 is built from 15 residues. The V gene's germline CDR1 is SGDLS and CDR2 YYNGEE. V gave up 0 bases and J gave up 3 bases, with 13 bases separating them. The CDR3 sequence: CASSVGGSLLYEQYF. The CDR3 nucleotides are TGTGCCAGCAGCGTAGGCGGCAGCCTACTCTACGAGCAGTACTTC.

J is TRBJ2-3 and V is TRBV7-9; a possible D gene is TRBD2 (5 bases). Trimming removed 5 bases at V and 3 bases at J, with 6 bases between. This CDR3 contains 12 residues. Looked up from germline, CDR1 is SEHNR and CDR2 is FQNEAQ (reference sequence). The CDR3 region has the DNA TGTGCCAGCAGCGGACTTACAGATACGCAGTATTTT. Encoded protein: CASSGLTDTQYF. The complete variable domain, with remaining parts taken from reference TRBV7-9 and TRBJ2-3, reads DTGVSQNPRHKITKRGQNVTFRCDPISEHNRLYWYRQTLGQGPEFLTYFQNEAQLEKSRLLSDRFSAERPKGSFSTLEIQRTEQGDSAMYLCASSGLTDTQYFGPGTRLTVL.

This clonotype was seen more than once but under ten times. The genes are TRBV18 and TRBJ2-5; TRBD1 is a possible D gene (5 bases). The V gene's germline CDR1 is KGHSH and CDR2 LQKENI. V shed 2 bases and J shed 2 bases, with 9 bases lying between them. The length of the CDR3 is 14 residues. The CDR3 protein is CASSPGAAQETQYF. The CDR3 DNA follows: TGTGCCAGCTCACCAGGGGCAGCACAAGAGACCCAGTACTTC.